The clone carrying this T cell receptor beta chain was detected a few times. With a J-beta primer mix and a sample-barcoded 5' primer, a second PCR ran about 7 to 11 cycles. TCRdb re-analysed the 5' RACE reads in MiXCR, keeping a single row per CDR3 protein. The sample shows approximately 730,000 distinct CDR3 sequences, 40% to 65% of them seen only once. V lost 6 bases, J lost 3 bases, and 12 bases lay in between. Germline CDR1 and CDR2: KGHSH and LQKENI. This CDR3 is 13 amino acids long. These data are taken from a study of blood T cells in healthy people across ages. The sample comprised blood. This clonotype originated in a man at least 80 years old in good health. The V and J genes are TRBV18 and TRBJ2-7; D may be TRBD2 (6 bases). This CDR3 is CASSTWRGYEQYF. Written as DNA, the CDR3 is TGTGCCAGCTCCACCTGGAGGGGCTACGAGCAGTACTTC.